These 27 T cell receptor beta chains were sequenced from one sample in a study of identical twins. TCRdb reanalysed the 5' RACE reads using MiXCR and keeps one entry per CDR3 protein. The sample shows roughly 630,000 distinct CDR3 sequences, 7.1% of them seen only once. A further study also used this sample, focusing on yellow fever vaccine responses in identical twins.

Sequencing input: PBMCs. The receptors shown here come from a woman between 18 and 29 years old in good health.

The sample holds a few counts of this clonotype. The CDR3 loop is CASTPSGVPGANVLTF. The CDR3 region has the DNA TGTGCCAGCACCCCATCAGGGGTTCCTGGGGCCAACGTCCTGACTTTC. This chain joins TRBV7-9 and TRBJ2-6; a weak D match, TRBD1 (6 bases). The CDR3 has 16 residues. V was pared by 7 bases and J by 2 bases, with 15 bases between. Germline loops: CDR1 SEHNR, CDR2 FQNEAQ (reference sequence).

This clonotype was recorded many times. The CDR3 reads CASSLISEGYTF. In DNA, the CDR3 is TGTGCCAGCAGCCTGATTTCGGAGGGCTACACCTTC. The chain links TRBV7-9 to TRBJ1-2, with no clear D. CDR3 length: 12 amino acids. CDR1 is SEHNR and CDR2 is FQNEAQ in the germline V gene (reference sequence). Trimming removed 5 bases from V and 8 bases from J, with 12 bases in between.

This rearrangement joins TRBV20-1 to TRBJ2-7; TRBD2 aligns across 7 bases. The CDR3 loop spans 14 amino acids. Germline V gene lookup returns CDR1 DFQATT and CDR2 SNEGSKA (reference sequence). V lost 2 bases to trimming and J lost 3 bases; unmatched junction nucleotides: 7. The CDR3 loop is CSARRPAGSYEQYF. The DNA of the CDR3 is TGCAGTGCTAGAAGACCAGCGGGAAGCTACGAGCAGTACTTC.

The chain is built from TRBV7-9 and TRBJ1-1, with 8 positions matching TRBD1. Looked up from germline, CDR1 is SEHNR and CDR2 is FQNEAQ (reference sequence). V shed 1 base, J shed 1 base, and the junction held 8 bases outside the gene matches. This CDR3 region has 17 residues. CDR3 nucleotides: TGTGCCAGCAGCTTAGTATTGACGGGACAGGCGAACACTGAAGCTTTCTTT. Translated: CASSLVLTGQANTEAFF.

This clonotype was found a few times. The chain joins TRBV29-1 to TRBJ2-6, with 8 bases that match TRBD1. The CDR3 is 17 amino acids. With 3 bases clipped from V and 0 bases from J, the junction kept 7 bases outside the gene matches. CDR1 and CDR2 from the germline V gene are SQVTM and ANQGSEA. CDR3 protein: CSVEARGQDSGANVLTF. As DNA, the CDR3 is TGCAGCGTTGAGGCCAGGGGGCAGGACTCTGGGGCCAACGTCCTGACTTTC.

V gene TRBV19 combines with J gene TRBJ2-1; D gene ambiguous. Germline V gives CDR1 LNHDA, CDR2 SQIVND (reference sequence). This CDR3 region has 16 residues. V was pared by 7 bases and J by 1 base, with 17 bases between. CDR3 region: CASTLRLEWSYNEQFF. CDR3 DNA: TGTGCCAGTACCCTGAGACTCGAGTGGTCCTACAATGAGCAGTTCTTC.

In its sample, this clonotype was seen a few times. This sequence joins TRBV18 and TRBJ2-1; possible D gene TRBD2, 5 bases. This CDR3 comprises 15 residues. Germline V gene lookup returns CDR1 KGHSH and CDR2 LQKENI. V gave up 1 base and J gave up 7 bases, with 14 bases separating them. The CDR3 loop is CASSPLQITGNEQFF. The CDR3 nucleotides read TGTGCCAGCTCACCACTTCAGATAACGGGGAATGAGCAGTTCTTC.

This chain links TRBV5-5 with TRBJ2-2, with 8 bases fitting TRBD1. CDR3 length: 16 amino acids. Looked up from germline, CDR1 is SGHKS and CDR2 is YYEKEE (reference sequence). Trimming removed 4 bases from V and 1 base from J; junction bases left unmatched: 6. Here the CDR3 reads CASSAGQGLNTGELFF. Here the CDR3 DNA reads TGTGCCAGCAGCGCCGGACAGGGCCTGAACACCGGGGAGCTGTTTTTT.

As to this clonotype: With a far larger clone one base away, a read error is the likely cause. This sequence joins TRBV5-1 and TRBJ2-2; D unresolved. The CDR3 loop spans 15 amino acids. Germline CDR1 SGHRS, CDR2 YFSETQ. V was clipped by 2 bases and J by 0 bases, with 8 bases between them. CDR3 region: CASSLWTANTGELFF. CDR3 DNA sequence: TGCGCCAGCAGCTTATGGACGGCGAACACCGGGGAGCTGTTTTTT.

As for this clonotype: A read error is possible here, since a much larger clone lies one base away. This chain joins TRBV27 and TRBJ1-5; 7 positions match TRBD1. CDR3 length equals 13 residues. Germline assignment: CDR1 MNHEY and CDR2 SMNVEV (reference sequence). The CDR3 DNA reads TGTCCCAGCAGCAGCAACAGGGGTCAGCCCCAGCATTTT. This translates into CPSSSNRGQPQHF.

In this sample, this clonotype turned up a few times. V and J are TRBV12-3 or TRBV12-4 and TRBJ1-1; a weak D match, TRBD1 (5 bases). V lost 2 bases and J lost 14, with 18 bases in between. This CDR3 has 13 amino acids. The CDR3 DNA reads as TGTGCCAGCAGTTTACCGGGGGGGTGGGATGGGTTCTTT. Translated: CASSLPGGWDGFF.

This clonotype was seen ten or more times. The chain uses TRBV11-2 and TRBJ1-6, with D uncertain. Deletions cut 4 bases from V and 0 bases from J, with 10 bases between. Germline CDR1 SGHAT, CDR2 FQNNGV. There are 16 residues in the CDR3. Written as DNA, the CDR3 is TGTGCCAGCAGCTCCCGGTTTAGCTCCTATAATTCACCCCTCCACTTT. Its protein product is CASSSRFSSYNSPLHF.

In this sample, this clonotype turned up a few times. This sequence joins TRBV6-1 and TRBJ2-7; D is possibly TRBD1 or TRBD2 (5 bases each). The germline CDR1 and CDR2 sequences are MNHNS and SASEGT. This CDR3 has 16 residues. The V gene lost 7 bases and the J gene lost 7 bases, with 26 bases spanning the gap. CDR3 coding DNA: TGTGCCAGCATTGGGGTCCCAGGGACGGTAAAGGCTGAGCAGTACTTC. Protein: CASIGVPGTVKAEQYF.

On this clonotype: One junction end disagrees with the germline gene, perhaps due to a read error. V and J are TRBV28 and TRBJ1-6; weak D call: TRBD1 (5 bases). The CDR3 covers 15 residues. From germline, CDR1 is MDHEN and CDR2 SYDVKM. The CDR3 DNA reads as TGTGCCAGCAGCTCCCCCGGGGGGTATATTTCACCCCTCCACTTT. Its protein product is CASSSPGGYISPLHF.

This clonotype was seen repeatedly, ten times or more. The V call is TRBV10-3, the J call TRBJ2-2; D gene unclear. CDR1 and CDR2 (germline): ENHRY, SYGVKD. The V end lost 6 bases, the J end lost 2 bases, and 7 bases lay between the germline ends. The CDR3 is 13 amino acids. The CDR3 is CAISDINTGELFF. CDR3 in DNA: TGTGCCATCAGCGATATAAACACCGGGGAGCTGTTTTTT.

The chain joins TRBV5-6 to TRBJ2-3; 8 positions match TRBD2. Germline-derived CDR1 and CDR2 are SGHDT and YYEEEE. V shed 3 bases, J shed 5 bases, and the junction held 14 bases outside the gene matches. This CDR3 has 17 residues. The CDR3: CASSYRTSGGREDTQYF. The CDR3 DNA sequence: TGTGCCAGCAGCTACCGGACGAGCGGGGGCCGGGAAGATACGCAGTATTTT.

The chain joins TRBV20-1 to TRBJ1-6, with 9 bases aligning to TRBD1. Per germline, CDR1 DFQATT and CDR2 SNEGSKA (reference sequence). Trimming took 1 base from V and 8 from J; bases not matched to a gene: 6. The CDR3 covers 15 residues. CDR3 residues: CSARAGTGWDSPLHF. In DNA form, the CDR3 reads TGCAGTGCTAGAGCTGGGACAGGGTGGGATTCACCCCTCCACTTT.

There are a few counts of this clonotype. The chain recombines TRBV4-1 with TRBJ2-7; tentative D call: TRBD2 (6 bases). The V end was cut by 3 bases, the J end by 0 bases, with 9 bases between. This CDR3 is 14 amino acids long. Germline values: CDR1 MGHRA, CDR2 YSYEKL. The CDR3 nucleotides read TGCGCCAGCAGCCATTTGGGGGGCTCCTACGAGCAGTACTTC. Protein: CASSHLGGSYEQYF.

This clonotype occurred many times. The V call is TRBV28, the J call TRBJ2-1; 10 bases fit TRBD2. Germline-derived CDR1 and CDR2 are MDHEN and SYDVKM. The CDR3 covers 18 residues. V was clipped by 1 base and J by 0 bases; unmatched bases: 6. CDR3 bases: TGTGCCAGCAGTTTATTAGCGGGAGGATTGAGCTCCTACAATGAGCAGTTCTTC. Its protein product is CASSLLAGGLSSYNEQFF.

This clonotype was found many times. V usage is TRBV7-8 and J usage is TRBJ2-4, with D perhaps matching TRBD2 (6 bases). CDR1 and CDR2 from the germline V gene are SGHVS and FQNEAQ. Trimming left V 5 bases short and J 1 base short, with 24 bases between. The CDR3 covers 19 residues. The CDR3 protein is CASSPARLAREKAKNIQYF. The CDR3 DNA follows: TGTGCCAGCAGCCCCGCCCGGCTAGCGAGGGAGAAGGCCAAAAACATTCAGTACTTC. The full variable domain, with the rest looked up from reference TRBV7-8 and TRBJ2-4, is GAGVSQSPRYKVAKRGQDVALRCDPISGHVSLFWYQQALGQGPEFLTYFQNEAQLDKSGLPSDRFFAERPEGSVSTLKIQRTQQEDSAVYLCASSPARLAREKAKNIQYFGAGTRLSVL.

This clonotype was detected only a few times. The chain has TRBV20-1 and TRBJ2-1; 7 nucleotides match TRBD2. CDR3 length equals 16 residues. The germline CDR1 and CDR2 sequences are DFQATT and SNEGSKA (reference sequence). V shed 0 bases and J 2 bases; nucleotides not matched to a gene: 7. The CDR3 bases are TGCAGTGCTAGAGATGCCTTGGCGGGGGCCTACAATGAGCAGTTCTTC. It specifies CSARDALAGAYNEQFF.

This clonotype was counted a few times. The CDR3 loop reads CASSRGLAGVGTQYF. The CDR3, as DNA: TGTGCCAGCAGCCGCGGACTAGCGGGAGTAGGAACGCAGTATTTT. This chain connects TRBV11-3 to TRBJ2-3; 13 bases align to TRBD2. Losses at the gene ends were 5 bases for V and 9 bases for J; bases not matched to a gene: 8. CDR1 is SGHNT, CDR2 YENEEA, per germline. The CDR3 runs to 15 residues. The whole variable domain, filled in from reference TRBV11-3 and TRBJ2-3, reads EAGVVQSPRYKIIEKKQPVAFWCNPISGHNTLYWYLQNLGQGPELLIRYENEEAVDDSQLPKDRFSAERLKGVDSTLKIQPAELGDSAVYLCASSRGLAGVGTQYFGPGTRLTVL.

The V gene is TRBV18, the J gene TRBJ2-3; 13 bases agree with TRBD2. V dropped 6 bases and J dropped 0; count of bases not matched to a gene: 9. CDR3 size: 18 residues. CDR1 is KGHSH, CDR2 LQKENI, per germline. CDR3 nucleotide sequence: TGTGCCAGCTCGCGACTAGCGGGAGGTGACCCTAGCACAGATACGCAGTATTTT. Its protein product is CASSRLAGGDPSTDTQYF. Drawing the rest from reference TRBV18 and TRBJ2-3, the complete variable domain is NAGVMQNPRHLVRRRGQEARLRCSPMKGHSHVYWYRQLPEEGLKFMVYLQKENIIDESGMPKERFSAEFPKEGPSILRIQQVVRGDSAAYFCASSRLAGGDPSTDTQYFGPGTRLTVL.

This clonotype was seen more than once but under ten times. J is TRBJ2-5 and V is TRBV9; TRBD2 matches 8 bases. Germline trimming cut 3 bases from V and 5 bases from J; bases unmatched to any gene: 9. This CDR3 is built from 15 residues. CDR1 is SGDLS and CDR2 is YYNGEE in the germline V gene. DNA for the CDR3: TGTGCCAGCAGCGCGGGAGGGGCAGGACGGGAGACCCAGTACTTC. Residues: CASSAGGAGRETQYF.

This clonotype was detected many times. This chain uses TRBV29-1 with TRBJ1-2, with TRBD1 matching 7 bases. Trimming cost V 4 bases and J 3 bases; bases outside gene matches: 5. The germline gives CDR1 SQVTM, CDR2 ANQGSEA. This CDR3 has 13 amino acids. In DNA form, the CDR3 reads TGCAGCGTTGGAACAGGGGTTTACTATGGCTACACCTTC. The encoded protein is CSVGTGVYYGYTF.

This clonotype occurred a few times. V usage is TRBV29-1 and J usage is TRBJ2-5; D may be TRBD2 (5 bases). CDR1 SQVTM and CDR2 ANQGSEA come from the germline V gene. V was pared by 7 bases and J by 0 bases, with 12 bases between. CDR3 size: 13 residues. The CDR3 DNA follows: TGCAGCGCCAGAGCGGAGTACCAAGAGACCCAGTACTTC. Translated, it gives CSARAEYQETQYF.

The chain links TRBV7-9 to TRBJ1-6, with 8 bases lining up with TRBD1. Trimming took 3 bases from V and 0 from J; bases not matched to a gene: 4. CDR3 length: 17 amino acids. The germline gives CDR1 SEHNR, CDR2 FQNEAQ (reference sequence). The CDR3 loop is CASSFRTGSSYNSPLHF. The CDR3 bases are TGTGCCAGCAGCTTCAGGACAGGGTCCTCCTATAATTCACCCCTCCACTTT.